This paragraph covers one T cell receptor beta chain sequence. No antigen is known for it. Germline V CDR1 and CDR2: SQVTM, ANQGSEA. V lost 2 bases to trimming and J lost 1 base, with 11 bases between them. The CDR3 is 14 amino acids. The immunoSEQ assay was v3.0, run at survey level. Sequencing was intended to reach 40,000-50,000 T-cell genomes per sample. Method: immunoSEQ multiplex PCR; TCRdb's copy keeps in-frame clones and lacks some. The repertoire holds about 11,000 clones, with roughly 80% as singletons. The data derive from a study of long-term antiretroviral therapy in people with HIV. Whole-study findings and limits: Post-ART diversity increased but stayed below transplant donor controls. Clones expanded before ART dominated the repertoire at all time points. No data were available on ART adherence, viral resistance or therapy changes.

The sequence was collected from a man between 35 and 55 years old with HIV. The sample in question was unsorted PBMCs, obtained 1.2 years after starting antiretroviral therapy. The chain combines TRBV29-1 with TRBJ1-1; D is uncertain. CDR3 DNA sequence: TGCAGCGTTGAAAGACTTATCTCGAACACTGAAGCTTTCTTT. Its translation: CSVERLISNTEAFF.